The entry below describes one TCR beta chain. The V gene lost 10 bases and the J gene lost 7 bases, with 17 bases spanning the gap. This CDR3 comprises 13 residues. In germline, CDR1 is MNHNS, CDR2 SASEGT. This sample was included in a study of shared clonotypes between healthy human individuals. CD45RO-negative, CCR7-positively selected cells formed the naive CD8 fraction, excluding terminally differentiated effector memory CD45RA+ cells. Some clones are missing from TCRdb's copy, which holds only in-frame ones; the method was immunoSEQ multiplex PCR. This table has under 1 million clones, 96% appearing once.

This clonotype was obtained from a man aged 25-40 years in good health. The J gene is TRBJ1-3, the V gene TRBV6-1; TRBD1 might be the D (6 bases). The sequenced sample was naive CD8+ T cells sorted from blood. Here the CDR3 reads CAIGIQGQNTIYF. The CDR3 region has the DNA TGTGCCATCGGGATACAGGGCCAGAACACCATATATTTT.